This T cell receptor beta chain was captured in a study of blood T cells in healthy people across ages. Study findings and constraints: Estimates of total diversity, which came from one million sequenced T cells, were considered to be underestimates.

Through a sample-barcoded 5' primer and a J-beta primer mix, a second PCR was run for roughly 7 to 12 cycles. Carrying 12 random nucleotides, a template-switch adaptor labeled each individual cDNA molecule. Via MiXCR, TCRdb re-called the 5' RACE reads, giving one row per CDR3 protein. Of some 920,000 distinct CDR3 sequences listed, roughly half are singletons. At least 5.5 micrograms of total RNA were extracted per sample. A word on this clonotype: The antigen remains unidentified. A junction end diverges from the germline sequence, so it may reflect a read error.

The receptor was isolated from a woman aged 55-69 years in good health. Sequenced input: blood.

In DNA, the CDR3 is TGTGCCGGCAGTTACTCGACACTGGGCGAGCAGTACTTC. Amino acid sequence: CAGSYSTLGEQYF. The chain joins TRBV6-2 or TRBV6-3 to TRBJ2-1; D unresolved. The J call is in doubt because the DNA end fits TRBJ2-7 better. This CDR3 is 13 amino acids long. Germline V lookup: CDR1 MNHEY, CDR2 SVGEGT.